This entry lists 24 T cell receptor beta chains sequenced from one sample in a study of blood T cells in healthy people across ages. Together with a sample-barcoded 5' primer, a J-beta primer mix was included in a second PCR lasting 7 to 11 cycles. Each CDR3 protein is one row after TCRdb ran MiXCR on the 5' RACE reads. The sample shows 800,000 to 950,000 distinct CDR3 sequences, around 48% of them seen only once. Material for sequencing was blood. These receptors originate from a man younger than 40 in good health.

This chain connects TRBV5-5 to TRBJ1-6; unclear D gene. Trimming left V 1 base short and J 0 bases short, with 8 bases between. The CDR3 totals 16 residues. Germline assignment: CDR1 SGHKS and CDR2 YYEKEE (reference sequence). CDR3 in DNA: TGTGCCAGCAGCTTGTCAACCAACTCCTATAATTCACCCCTCCACTTT. Its protein product is CASSLSTNSYNSPLHF.

This clonotype came up a few times. The chain combines TRBV9 with TRBJ2-5; D might be TRBD1 (6 bases). Germline V CDR1 and CDR2: SGDLS, YYNGEE. The ends were cut back, 4 bases at V and 4 bases at J, with 14 bases in the middle. The CDR3 length is 14 residues. The CDR3 loop reads CASSSGTIGETQYF. The DNA of the CDR3 is TGTGCCAGCAGCTCCGGGACAATAGGAGAGACCCAGTACTTC.

The gene calls are TRBV4-2 and TRBJ2-3; TRBD1 agrees at 8 bases. Trimming removed 1 base from V and 5 bases from J; junction bases left unmatched: 5. There are 15 residues in the CDR3. The germline V gene has CDR1 LGHNA and CDR2 YNFKEQ. Written as DNA, the CDR3 is TGTGCCAGCAGCCAAGGGACAGGGTTTATAGATACGCAGTATTTT. Protein: CASSQGTGFIDTQYF.

This clonotype showed up just a few times. The V gene is TRBV6-1, the J gene TRBJ2-1; no reliable D call. CDR1 is MNHNS and CDR2 is SASEGT in the germline V gene. There are 15 residues in the CDR3. The germline V and J ends were trimmed by 2 bases and 4 bases, with 12 bases remaining between them. CDR3 coding DNA: TGTGCCAGCAGTGAAAACGGGCCTCGGTACAATGAGCAGTTCTTC. This translates into CASSENGPRYNEQFF.

The V and J genes are TRBV7-2 and TRBJ1-2; D gene uncertain. CDR3 length: 16 residues. V gave up 2 bases and J gave up 1 base, with 14 bases separating them. CDR1 and CDR2 (germline): SGHTA, FQGNSA. Written as DNA, the CDR3 is TGTGCCAGCAGCTTACCCGCACAGATAATTAACTATGGCTACACCTTC. Translated: CASSLPAQIINYGYTF.

The rearrangement uses TRBV15 and TRBJ2-5; perhaps TRBD2 as D (5 bases). Judging by the DNA end, TRBJ2-7 fits better; the J call may be wrong. The CDR3 contains 15 residues. Germline V gene sequence: CDR1 LNHNV, CDR2 YYDKDF (reference sequence). CDR3 nucleotide sequence: TGTGCCACCAGCCCGGGGTCCCAGGTCGCCTACGAGCAGTACTTC. Amino acids: CATSPGSQVAYEQYF.

The sample holds many counts of this clonotype. The chain recombines TRBV28 with TRBJ1-5; a weak D match, TRBD1 (6 bases). Trimming left V 5 bases short and J 7 bases short, with 18 bases between. CDR3 length: 15 amino acids. The germline CDR1 and CDR2 sequences are MDHEN and SYDVKM. In nucleotides, the CDR3 is TGTGCCAGCAGTCTCACCGGACAGTTCTACCAGCCCCAGCATTTT. Translation: CASSLTGQFYQPQHF.

This chain links TRBV4-3 with TRBJ2-7; D perhaps matches TRBD1 (6 bases). With 5 bases removed from V and 2 bases from J, the gap between germline ends came to 16 bases. The CDR3 has 15 residues. In germline, CDR1 is LGHNA, CDR2 YSLEER. CDR3 residues: CASSTSRGSAYEQYF. As DNA, the CDR3 is TGCGCCAGCAGCACCTCAAGGGGGAGTGCCTACGAGCAGTACTTC.

This chain joins TRBV7-2 and TRBJ2-2, with D unclear. CDR3 length equals 14 residues. The germline CDR1 and CDR2 sequences are SGHTA and FQGNSA. Trimming stripped 5 bases from V and 4 bases from J, with 11 bases between. CDR3 DNA: TGTGCCAGCAGCCCCTACTGGGGCACCGGGGAGCTGTTTTTT. Protein sequence: CASSPYWGTGELFF.

Concerning this clonotype itself: An end of the junction does not agree with germline; a read error may underlie this. This rearrangement joins TRBV25-1 to TRBJ1-1, with no clear D. CDR1 and CDR2 from the germline V gene are MGHDK and SYGVNS. This CDR3 spans 14 amino acids. DNA for the CDR3: TGTGCCAGCAGTGAAACTAGGGCTGACACTGAAGTTTTCTTT. Amino acids: CASSETRADTEVFF.

The sample holds a few counts of this clonotype. The gene calls are TRBV4-2 and TRBJ1-1, with 8 bases aligning to TRBD1. With 4 bases clipped from V and 6 bases from J, the junction kept 19 bases outside the gene matches. CDR1 LGHNA and CDR2 YNFKEQ come from the germline V gene. The CDR3 contains 18 residues. As DNA, the CDR3 is TGTGCCAGCAGCCTGCAGGCCGGGACAGGCGTTAATCGGGCTGAAGCTTTCTTT. Translation: CASSLQAGTGVNRAEAFF.

This clonotype was picked up a small number of times. This sequence joins TRBV20-1 and TRBJ2-3; 8 bases fit TRBD1. J lost 2 bases, V lost 4 bases, and 11 bases had no gene match. The CDR3 totals 16 residues. Per the germline V gene, CDR1 is DFQATT and CDR2 is SNEGSKA (reference sequence). The CDR3 DNA reads as TGCAGTGCTAAGAACCCGGGACAGGATTCCACAGATACGCAGTATTTT. Protein product: CSAKNPGQDSTDTQYF.

The gene calls are TRBV28 and TRBJ1-2; 8 bases align to TRBD1. The CDR3 has 17 amino acids. V dropped 5 bases and J dropped 0; count of bases not matched to a gene: 11. Germline assignment: CDR1 MDHEN and CDR2 SYDVKM. CDR3 sequence: CASSRPDRAEANYGYTF. DNA for the CDR3: TGTGCCAGCAGTCGCCCGGACAGGGCCGAGGCTAACTATGGCTACACCTTC.

The chain joins TRBV7-8 to TRBJ2-1; 11 bases map to TRBD2. Germline CDR1 and CDR2: SGHVS and FQNEAQ. The length of the CDR3 is 17 residues. The junction had 15 bases not matched to a gene; V was cut back by 5 bases and J by 9 bases. This CDR3 reads CASSPRLSSGGWPEQFF. In DNA, the CDR3 is TGTGCCAGCAGCCCCCGCCTATCTAGCGGGGGGTGGCCTGAGCAGTTCTTC.

This chain uses TRBV12-3 or TRBV12-4 with TRBJ2-3, with D unresolved. The CDR3 is made up of 14 amino acids. V was shortened by 9 bases and J by 1 base, with 14 bases between the two germline ends. The CDR3 DNA sequence: TGTGCCAGTACTCATAGACGGCGCACAGATACGCAGTATTTT. It codes for CASTHRRRTDTQYF.

This clonotype was found a few times. The genes are TRBV7-2 and TRBJ2-1, with 9 bases lining up with TRBD2. This CDR3 contains 15 residues. The V segment lost 1 base and the J segment 7 bases; nucleotides outside the gene matches: 5. Germline V gene sequence: CDR1 SGHTA, CDR2 FQGNSA. The CDR3 protein is CASSLVRGGDNEQFF. For the CDR3, the DNA is TGTGCCAGCAGCTTAGTGCGGGGGGGAGATAATGAGCAGTTCTTC.

The chain is built from TRBV12-3 or TRBV12-4 and TRBJ1-2, with D possibly TRBD1 on 5 matching bases. The CDR3 is 12 residues long. V gave up 8 bases and J gave up 7 bases, with 14 bases separating them. CDR3 sequence (DNA): TGTGCCAGCTCGGGGGGGGGAGTTGGCTACACCTTC. This translates into CASSGGGVGYTF.

This clonotype was detected once. The CDR3 DNA follows: TGCAGTGTTCTAGCGGAAAGCACAGATACGCAGTATTTT. It codes for CSVLAESTDTQYF. The chain employs TRBV20-1 and TRBJ2-3; 7 bases are a match to TRBD2. The CDR3 contains 13 residues. V dropped 7 bases and J dropped 0; count of bases not matched to a gene: 4. CDR1 and CDR2 (germline): DFQATT, SNEGSKA (reference sequence).

The chain combines TRBV4-2 with TRBJ2-3; 7 bases line up with TRBD2. Germline V gene data show CDR1 as LGHNA and CDR2 as YNFKEQ. The V gene end was trimmed by 8 bases and the J gene end by 5 bases; junction bases not matched to a gene: 10. CDR3 length equals 14 residues. The CDR3 DNA reads as TGTGCCAGCCGCAAAGCGGGAAGTCGAGATACGCAGTATTTT. It encodes CASRKAGSRDTQYF.

Comment on this clonotype: Mismatch with germline at one junction end may stem from a read error. V and J are TRBV29-1 and TRBJ1-2; TRBD1 matches 9 bases. CDR3 length: 13 amino acids. Germline V lookup: CDR1 SQVTM, CDR2 ANQGSEA. The CDR3 nucleotides read TGCAGCGTCGAAGGGGGACAGGGACTTGACTACACCTTC. Its translation is CSVEGGQGLDYTF. The variable domain in full, with the rest retrieved from reference TRBV29-1 and TRBJ1-2, is SAVISQKPSRDICQRGTSLTIQCQVDSQVTMMFWYRQQPGQSLTLIATANQGSEATYESGFVIDKFPISRPNLTFSTLTVSNMSPEDSSIYLCSVEGGQGLDYTFGSGTRLTVV.

The chain employs TRBV7-8 and TRBJ1-4; D unresolved. The V gene lost 5 bases and the J gene lost 8 bases, with 12 bases spanning the gap. The germline V gene has CDR1 SGHVS and CDR2 FQNEAQ. CDR3 length: 13 amino acids. This CDR3 is CASSLQPREKLFF. The CDR3 DNA reads TGTGCCAGCAGCCTCCAACCCCGGGAAAAACTGTTTTTT.

The gene calls are TRBV6-1 and TRBJ1-2; no firm D call. This CDR3 has 15 amino acids. V lost 6 bases and J 4 bases, leaving 18 bases between the germline ends. Germline V gene data show CDR1 as MNHNS and CDR2 as SASEGT. This CDR3 reads CASRNADGDSYGYTF. DNA of the CDR3: TGTGCCAGCAGGAACGCGGACGGGGATTCCTATGGCTACACCTTC.

The chain carries TRBV9 and TRBJ2-3; the match to TRBD2 covers 7 bases. Germline-derived CDR1 and CDR2 are SGDLS and YYNGEE. The CDR3 is 16 residues long. Unmatched junction bases numbered 9, after V lost 4 bases and J lost 1 base. CDR3 sequence reads: CASSPRTSRGTDTQYF. The CDR3 bases are TGTGCCAGCAGCCCCCGGACTAGTAGGGGCACAGATACGCAGTATTTT.

This clonotype appeared a few times. The chain joins TRBV4-3 to TRBJ2-3; 10 nucleotides line up with TRBD2. Germline V gene lookup returns CDR1 LGHNA and CDR2 YSLEER. The CDR3 has 16 residues. The trim removed 4 bases at V and 6 bases at J, leaving 10 bases unmatched. CDR3 amino acids: CASSPVLGTSDDTQYF. In DNA, the CDR3 is TGCGCCAGCAGCCCAGTTTTGGGGACTAGCGATGATACGCAGTATTTT.